This T cell receptor (beta chain) was recorded in a study of control samples from healthy donors and cancer patients. A few counts support this clone. Clones were read by immunoSEQ multiplex PCR, and TCRdb kept only the in-frame ones, dropping some. The data hold some 78,000 clones, with roughly nine tenths observed a single time. This CDR3 contains 12 residues. Deletions cut 2 bases from V and 6 bases from J, with 8 bases between. Germline values: CDR1 SGHTA, CDR2 FQGNSA. Sample: blood. The TCR comes from a woman aged 55-70 years in good health. The V gene is TRBV7-2, the J gene TRBJ2-7; D is uncertain. The CDR3 coding sequence is TGTGCCAGCAGCTTATCCTGGGGCGAGCAGTACTTC. Translated: CASSLSWGEQYF.